This T cell receptor (beta chain) stems from a study of blood T cell repertoires in COVID-19. Libraries were prepared by immunoSEQ multiplex PCR; TCRdb keeps only in-frame clonotypes and omits some of them. The sample records 250,000 to 300,000 clones, about 89% being singletons. Sample: peripheral blood. This sequence was found in a woman aged 25 to 39 with COVID-19, enrolled during active disease.

CDR3 residues: CASSTRDRGGETQYF. CDR3 bases: TGTGCCAGCAGTACCCGGGACAGGGGGGGGGAGACCCAGTACTTC. V and J are TRBV6-5 and TRBJ2-5; 11 nucleotides align to TRBD1. V trimming: 5 bases; J trimming: 5 bases; junction bases outside the gene matches: 7. CDR1 and CDR2 (germline): MNHEY, SVGAGI. CDR3 length: 15 amino acids.